This TCR beta chain was profiled in a study of blood T cell repertoires in COVID-19. As handled by the study authors: The assay estimated nucleated cells by amplifying reference gene primers. Generated by immunoSEQ multiplex PCR, the TCRdb table keeps only in-frame clones and is missing some. V, J and clone size are those of that table, while D and trimming were read from the DNA. The sample yields approximately 150,000 clones, roughly 90% seen once. The sequenced material came from peripheral blood. The origin of this receptor is a woman aged 55-69 years with active or convalescent COVID-19.

The CDR3, as DNA: TGTGCCAGCAGCGACAGGATCAATCAGCCCCAGCATTTT. Its protein product is CASSDRINQPQHF. The V and J genes are TRBV16 and TRBJ1-5; tentatively, D is TRBD1 (6 bases). The germline gives CDR1 KGHSY, CDR2 FQNENV. CDR3 length: 13 residues. V lost 5 bases, J lost 3 bases, and 8 bases lay in between.